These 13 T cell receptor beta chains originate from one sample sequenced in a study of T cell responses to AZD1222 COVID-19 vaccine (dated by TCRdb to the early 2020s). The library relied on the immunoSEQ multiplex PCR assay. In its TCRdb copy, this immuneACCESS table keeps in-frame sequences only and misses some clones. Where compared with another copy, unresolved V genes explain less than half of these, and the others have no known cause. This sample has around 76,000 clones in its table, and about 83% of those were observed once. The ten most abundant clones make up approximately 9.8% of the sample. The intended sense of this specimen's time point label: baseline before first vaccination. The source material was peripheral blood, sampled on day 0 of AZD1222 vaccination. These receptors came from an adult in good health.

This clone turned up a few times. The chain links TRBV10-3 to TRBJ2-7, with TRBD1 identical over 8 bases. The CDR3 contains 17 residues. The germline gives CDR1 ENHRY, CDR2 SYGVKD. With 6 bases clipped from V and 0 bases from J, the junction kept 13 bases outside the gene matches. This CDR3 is CAIRTGTGSTSSYEQYF. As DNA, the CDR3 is TGTGCCATCAGAACCGGGACAGGTTCTACTAGCTCCTACGAGCAGTACTTC.

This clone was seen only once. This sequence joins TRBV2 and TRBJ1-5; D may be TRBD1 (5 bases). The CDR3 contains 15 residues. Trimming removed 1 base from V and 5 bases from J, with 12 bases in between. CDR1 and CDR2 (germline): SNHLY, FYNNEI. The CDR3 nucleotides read TGTGCCAGCAGTGAAGATAGTAGGGGACATCAGCCCCAGCATTTT. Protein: CASSEDSRGHQPQHF. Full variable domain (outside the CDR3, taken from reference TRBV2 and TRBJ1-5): EPEVTQTPSHQVTQMGQEVILRCVPISNHLYFYWYRQILGQKVEFLVSFYNNEISEKSEIFDDQFSVERPDGSNFTLKIRSTKLEDSAMYFCASSEDSRGHQPQHFGDGTRLSIL.

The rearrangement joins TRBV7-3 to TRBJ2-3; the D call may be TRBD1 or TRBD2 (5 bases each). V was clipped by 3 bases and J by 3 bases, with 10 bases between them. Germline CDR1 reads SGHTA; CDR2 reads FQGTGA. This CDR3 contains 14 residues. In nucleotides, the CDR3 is TGTGCCAGCAGCTTGGGACCGGAAACAGATACGCAGTATTTT. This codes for CASSLGPETDTQYF.

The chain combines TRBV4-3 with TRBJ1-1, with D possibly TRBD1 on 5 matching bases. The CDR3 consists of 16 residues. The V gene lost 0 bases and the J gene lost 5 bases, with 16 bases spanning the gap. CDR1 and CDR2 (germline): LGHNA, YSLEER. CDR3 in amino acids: CASSQDSGGGVTEAFF. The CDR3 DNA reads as TGCGCCAGCAGCCAAGACAGCGGCGGGGGGGTGACTGAAGCTTTCTTT.

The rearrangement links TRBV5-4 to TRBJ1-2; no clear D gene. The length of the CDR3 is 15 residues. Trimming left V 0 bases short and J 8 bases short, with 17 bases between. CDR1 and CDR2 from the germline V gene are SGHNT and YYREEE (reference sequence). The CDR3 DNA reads TGTGCCAGCAGCTTGGAACTTACAATAGGGCTCGGCTACACCTTC. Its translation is CASSLELTIGLGYTF.

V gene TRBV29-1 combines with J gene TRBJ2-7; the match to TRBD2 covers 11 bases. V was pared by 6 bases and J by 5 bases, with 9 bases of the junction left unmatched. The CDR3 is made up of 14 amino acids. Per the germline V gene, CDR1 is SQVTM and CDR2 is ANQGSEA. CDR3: CSVETSGDVHEQYF. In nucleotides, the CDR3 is TGCAGCGTAGAGACTAGCGGGGACGTCCACGAGCAGTACTTC.

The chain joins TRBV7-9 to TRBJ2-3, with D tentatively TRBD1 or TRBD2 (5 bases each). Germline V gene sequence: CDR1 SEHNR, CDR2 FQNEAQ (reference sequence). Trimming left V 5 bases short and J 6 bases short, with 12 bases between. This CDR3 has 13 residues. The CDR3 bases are TGTGCCAGCAGCCCCGGGACCCTCGATACGCAGTATTTT. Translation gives CASSPGTLDTQYF.

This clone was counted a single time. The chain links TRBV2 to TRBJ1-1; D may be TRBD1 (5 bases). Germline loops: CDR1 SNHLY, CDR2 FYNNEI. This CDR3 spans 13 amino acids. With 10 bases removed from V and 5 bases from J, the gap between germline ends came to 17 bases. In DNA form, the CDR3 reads TGTGCCACACAGGACTCGGGAAGGACTGAAGCTTTCTTT. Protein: CATQDSGRTEAFF.

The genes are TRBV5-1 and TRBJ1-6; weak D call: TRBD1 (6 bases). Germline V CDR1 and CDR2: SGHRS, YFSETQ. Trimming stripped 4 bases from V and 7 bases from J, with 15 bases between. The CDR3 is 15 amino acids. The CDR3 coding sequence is TGCGCCAGCAGCCCCGGACAGTTTTTCAATTCACCCCTCCACTTT. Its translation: CASSPGQFFNSPLHF.

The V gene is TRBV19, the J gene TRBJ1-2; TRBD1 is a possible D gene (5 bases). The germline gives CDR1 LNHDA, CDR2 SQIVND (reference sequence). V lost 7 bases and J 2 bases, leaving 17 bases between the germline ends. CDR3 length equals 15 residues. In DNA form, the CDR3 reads TGTGCCAGTACCAGAGGAGTGGCAGGGAACTATGGCTACACCTTC. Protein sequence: CASTRGVAGNYGYTF. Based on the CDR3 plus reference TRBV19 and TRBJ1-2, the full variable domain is DGGITQSPKYLFRKEGQNVTLSCEQNLNHDAMYWYRQDPGQGLRLIYYSQIVNDFQKGDIAEGYSVSREKKESFPLTVTSAQKNPTAFYLCASTRGVAGNYGYTFGSGTRLTVV.

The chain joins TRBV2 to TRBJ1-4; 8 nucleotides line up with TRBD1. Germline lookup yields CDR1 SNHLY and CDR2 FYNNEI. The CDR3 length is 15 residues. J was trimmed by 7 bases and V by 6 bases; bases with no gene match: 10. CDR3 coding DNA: TGTGCCAGCAGCCTCCTAGGACAGGGCCGTGAAAAACTGTTTTTT. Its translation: CASSLLGQGREKLFF.

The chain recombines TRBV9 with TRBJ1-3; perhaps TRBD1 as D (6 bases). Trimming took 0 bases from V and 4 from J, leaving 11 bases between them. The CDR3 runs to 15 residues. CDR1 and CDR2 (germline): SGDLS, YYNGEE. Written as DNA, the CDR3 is TGTGCCAGCAGCGTAGAACAGGGACTCGGAAACACCATATATTTT. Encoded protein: CASSVEQGLGNTIYF. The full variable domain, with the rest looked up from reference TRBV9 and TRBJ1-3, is DSGVTQTPKHLITATGQRVTLRCSPRSGDLSVYWYQQSLDQGLQFLIQYYNGEERAKGNILERFSAQQFPDLHSELNLSSLELGDSALYFCASSVEQGLGNTIYFGEGSWLTVV.

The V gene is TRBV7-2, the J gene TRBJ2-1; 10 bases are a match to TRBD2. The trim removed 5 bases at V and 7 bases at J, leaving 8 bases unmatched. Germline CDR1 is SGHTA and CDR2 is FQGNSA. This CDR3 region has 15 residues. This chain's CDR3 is CASSRSGGYDNEQFF. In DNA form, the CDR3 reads TGTGCCAGCAGCCGTAGCGGGGGGTATGATAATGAGCAGTTCTTC.